The next 15 T cell receptor beta chains were all read from a single sample in a study of tissue T cells after allogeneic stem cell transplantation. Here immunoSEQ multiplex PCR was the method, and the copy in TCRdb shows in-frame clones only, minus some. The data contain roughly 51,000 clones, roughly 73% of them singletons. The sample comprised sorted cells pooled from one or two spleens. These receptors all come from a pool of C57BL/6 mice in good health.

On this clone: The germline and genes are mouse ones. Read sequence stops 1 residue before the CDR3 end, and the germline J gene provides the missing end. V usage is TRBV1 and J usage is TRBJ1-1; no clear D. The V gene lost 1 base and the J gene lost 0 bases, with 3 bases spanning the gap. CDR3 length equals 13 residues. Germline lookup yields CDR1 NSQYPW and CDR2 LRSPGD (reference sequence). The CDR3 DNA, read in part, is TGCACCTGCAGTGCAGCTGCAAACACAGAAGTCTTC. It translates to CTCSAAANTEVF. The CDR3 in its entirety is CTCSAAANTEVFF.

This clone appeared a single time. Genes and germline come from the mouse. The CDR3 goes on 1 residue after the read ends, and that part is filled in from the germline J gene. The chain carries TRBV5 and TRBJ2-7; TRBD2 aligns across 7 bases. The germline V gene encodes CDR1 LGHNA and CDR2 YNLKQL (reference sequence). This CDR3 is built from 15 residues. After removal of 4 bases from V and 4 bases from J, the junction contained 10 bases not matched to a gene. This CDR3 is CASSPTSGGRYEQYF. The sequenced CDR3 bases are TGTGCCAGCAGCCCCACCTCTGGGGGAAGATATGAACAGTAC.

As concerns this clone: Gene names are mouse gene names. The missing CDR3 end, 1 residue past where the read stops, is filled in from the germline J gene. V usage is TRBV21 and J usage is TRBJ2-4; tentative D call: TRBD1 (6 bases). TRBV21 is flagged as an ORF with uncertain function. Trimming took off 0 bases at V and 5 bases at J, with 9 bases between the two ends. The CDR3 is 14 amino acids. The chain's CDR3 is CASSQSEDRNTLYF. The CDR3 bases that were read are TGTGCTAGCAGTCAATCGGAGGACAGAAACACCTTGTAC.

Turning to this clone: Gene names follow the mouse nomenclature. The read halts 1 residue ahead of the CDR3 end, with the missing end drawn from the germline J gene. This chain connects TRBV12-1 to TRBJ1-1; tentatively, D is TRBD1 (6 bases). There are 17 residues in the CDR3. The V end was cut by 0 bases, the J end by 0 bases, with 16 bases between. Germline V lookup: CDR1 SGHSN, CDR2 HYEKVE. This chain's CDR3 is CASSLPSRGPANTEVFF. Partial CDR3 DNA: TGTGCCAGCTCTCTCCCCTCTCGGGGGCCTGCAAACACAGAAGTCTTC.

Regarding this clone: Germline and genes: mouse. Read sequence stops 1 residue before the CDR3 end, and the germline J gene provides the missing end. This chain uses TRBV13-1 with TRBJ2-4, with a weak D call TRBD2 (7 bases). This CDR3 has 15 residues. V was cut by 2 bases and J by 0 bases, with 10 bases left in between. In germline, CDR1 is NSHNY, CDR2 SYGAGN. CDR3 sequence: CASSERGGSQNTLYF. CDR3 DNA, as far as it was read: TGTGCCAGCAGTGAGAGGGGGGGAAGTCAAAACACCTTGTAC.

To note about this clone: Each gene name is a mouse one. The CDR3 extends 1 residue past the end of the read, so its final part is completed from the germline J gene. V usage is TRBV26 and J usage is TRBJ1-3; 7 positions agree with TRBD1. Trimming cost V 6 bases and J 2 bases; bases outside gene matches: 1. Germline CDR1 reads KGHPV; CDR2 reads FQNQEV (reference sequence). The CDR3 length is 13 residues. CDR3 in amino acids: CASSGTAGNTLYF. CDR3 DNA (partial): TGTGCCAGCAGCGGGACAGCTGGAAATACGCTCTAT.

Details on this clone: All gene names here are mouse names. The sequence runs out 1 residue before the end of the CDR3; the remainder is reconstructed from the germline J gene. The chain combines TRBV3 with TRBJ2-3, with 10 nucleotides matching TRBD2. J gave up 6 bases and V 1 base, and 1 base lay outside the gene matches. CDR3 length: 14 residues. Germline assignment: CDR1 SNHLY and CDR2 FYNGKV (reference sequence). CDR3 residues: CASSLGLGGETLYF. The CDR3 bases that were read are TGTGCCAGCAGCTTAGGACTGGGGGGCGAAACGCTGTAT.

Notes on this clone: Any gene name here is a mouse gene name. The CDR3 end is not reached by the read, which stops 1 residue before it; the germline J gene fills it in. The V and J genes are TRBV19 and TRBJ1-3, with 9 positions matching TRBD1. Germline CDR1 is FNHDT and CDR2 is SITEND (reference sequence). J lost 0 bases, V lost 5 bases, and 3 bases had no gene match. This CDR3 has 15 residues. The sequenced CDR3 bases are TGTGCCAGCAGGGACAGGGGAAATTCTGGAAATACGCTCTAT. Residues: CASRDRGNSGNTLY. The CDR3, in full, reads CASRDRGNSGNTLYF.

Regarding this clone: Gene names refer to mouse genes. The read falls 1 residue short of the CDR3 end, and the missing part is taken from the germline J gene. The J gene is TRBJ1-4, the V gene TRBV16; D gene unclear. The V gene lost 0 bases and the J gene lost 5 bases, with 7 bases spanning the gap. Germline V gene data show CDR1 as SGHSA and CDR2 as FRNQAP. The CDR3 is 14 amino acids. CDR3: CASSLERQNERLFF. CDR3 DNA, as far as it was read: TGTGCAAGCAGCTTAGAGAGACAAAACGAAAGATTATTT.

Points on this clone: The gene names here belong to mouse. The covered CDR3 bases are TGTGCCAGCAGCCAAGTGGACAGGGGGCGCTCCTATGAACAGTAC. Translation gives CASSQVDRGRSYEQY. The full CDR3 sequence reads CASSQVDRGRSYEQYF. The chain combines TRBV2 with TRBJ2-7, with 11 bases that match TRBD1. With the read ending 1 residue before the CDR3 end, the germline J gene is used to fill in that end. The CDR3 consists of 16 residues. J lost 0 bases, V lost 1 base, and 2 bases had no gene match. Germline V gene data show CDR1 as LGHNA and CDR2 as YSYQKL.

Comments on this clone: The genes are named according to mouse. The read falls 1 residue short of the CDR3 end, and the missing part is taken from the germline J gene. V usage is TRBV26 and J usage is TRBJ2-3, with unresolved D. Germline assignment: CDR1 KGHPV and CDR2 FQNQEV (reference sequence). The CDR3 contains 13 residues. Trimming removed 4 bases at V and 1 base at J, with 6 bases between. The CDR3 is CASSPTGAETLYF. The CDR3 DNA, read in part, is TGTGCCAGCAGTCCCACAGGTGCAGAAACGCTGTAT.

Comments on this clone: Gene names are the mouse ones. Sequencing ends 1 residue short of the CDR3 end; the germline J gene provides the rest. The rearrangement joins TRBV26 to TRBJ1-3, with D perhaps matching TRBD1 (5 bases). The CDR3 contains 14 residues. Germline V gives CDR1 KGHPV, CDR2 FQNQEV (reference sequence). V was pared by 1 base and J by 4 bases, with 8 bases between. The CDR3 bases that were read are TGTGCCAGCAGTCTGTGTGGGGGGGGAAATACGCTCTAT. Its translation: CASSLCGGGNTLY. The entire CDR3 protein reads CASSLCGGGNTLYF.

This clone showed up just once. The genes are named according to mouse. The read ends 1 residue before the CDR3 terminus; that terminus is restored from the germline J gene. The chain recombines TRBV5 with TRBJ2-5, with 7 bases that match TRBD2. The germline V gene has CDR1 LGHNA and CDR2 YNLKQL (reference sequence). The CDR3 contains 15 residues. Trimming removed 0 bases from V and 2 bases from J; junction bases left unmatched: 2. The CDR3 protein is CASSQDLGVQDTQYF. The sequenced part of the CDR3 DNA is TGTGCCAGCAGCCAAGATCTGGGGGTCCAAGACACCCAGTAC.

This clone was seen only once. Gene names denote mouse genes. The part of the CDR3 DNA that was read is TGTGCCAGCAGCTCAGGGGGTGAGGACACCCAGTAC. It is translated as CASSSGGEDTQY. The whole CDR3 sequence is CASSSGGEDTQYF. The chain recombines TRBV3 with TRBJ2-5, with 7 bases aligning to TRBD1. The read ends 1 residue before the CDR3 terminus; that terminus is restored from the germline J gene. The CDR3 has 13 residues. V was clipped by 4 bases and J by 6 bases; unmatched bases: 4. CDR1 and CDR2 (germline): SNHLY, FYNGKV (reference sequence).

As to this clone: Genes here carry mouse names. With the read ending 1 residue before the CDR3 end, the germline J gene is used to fill in that end. V usage is TRBV26 and J usage is TRBJ2-2; D tentatively fits TRBD1 or TRBD2 (5 bases each). V dropped 0 bases and J dropped 4 bases, with 9 bases sitting between them. The CDR3 spans 15 residues. CDR1 KGHPV and CDR2 FQNQEV come from the germline V gene (reference sequence). CDR3 DNA (partial): TGTGCCAGCAGTCTGTCGGGGGTTGGCACCGGGCAGCTCTAC. It encodes CASSLSGVGTGQLY. The whole CDR3 region reads CASSLSGVGTGQLYF.